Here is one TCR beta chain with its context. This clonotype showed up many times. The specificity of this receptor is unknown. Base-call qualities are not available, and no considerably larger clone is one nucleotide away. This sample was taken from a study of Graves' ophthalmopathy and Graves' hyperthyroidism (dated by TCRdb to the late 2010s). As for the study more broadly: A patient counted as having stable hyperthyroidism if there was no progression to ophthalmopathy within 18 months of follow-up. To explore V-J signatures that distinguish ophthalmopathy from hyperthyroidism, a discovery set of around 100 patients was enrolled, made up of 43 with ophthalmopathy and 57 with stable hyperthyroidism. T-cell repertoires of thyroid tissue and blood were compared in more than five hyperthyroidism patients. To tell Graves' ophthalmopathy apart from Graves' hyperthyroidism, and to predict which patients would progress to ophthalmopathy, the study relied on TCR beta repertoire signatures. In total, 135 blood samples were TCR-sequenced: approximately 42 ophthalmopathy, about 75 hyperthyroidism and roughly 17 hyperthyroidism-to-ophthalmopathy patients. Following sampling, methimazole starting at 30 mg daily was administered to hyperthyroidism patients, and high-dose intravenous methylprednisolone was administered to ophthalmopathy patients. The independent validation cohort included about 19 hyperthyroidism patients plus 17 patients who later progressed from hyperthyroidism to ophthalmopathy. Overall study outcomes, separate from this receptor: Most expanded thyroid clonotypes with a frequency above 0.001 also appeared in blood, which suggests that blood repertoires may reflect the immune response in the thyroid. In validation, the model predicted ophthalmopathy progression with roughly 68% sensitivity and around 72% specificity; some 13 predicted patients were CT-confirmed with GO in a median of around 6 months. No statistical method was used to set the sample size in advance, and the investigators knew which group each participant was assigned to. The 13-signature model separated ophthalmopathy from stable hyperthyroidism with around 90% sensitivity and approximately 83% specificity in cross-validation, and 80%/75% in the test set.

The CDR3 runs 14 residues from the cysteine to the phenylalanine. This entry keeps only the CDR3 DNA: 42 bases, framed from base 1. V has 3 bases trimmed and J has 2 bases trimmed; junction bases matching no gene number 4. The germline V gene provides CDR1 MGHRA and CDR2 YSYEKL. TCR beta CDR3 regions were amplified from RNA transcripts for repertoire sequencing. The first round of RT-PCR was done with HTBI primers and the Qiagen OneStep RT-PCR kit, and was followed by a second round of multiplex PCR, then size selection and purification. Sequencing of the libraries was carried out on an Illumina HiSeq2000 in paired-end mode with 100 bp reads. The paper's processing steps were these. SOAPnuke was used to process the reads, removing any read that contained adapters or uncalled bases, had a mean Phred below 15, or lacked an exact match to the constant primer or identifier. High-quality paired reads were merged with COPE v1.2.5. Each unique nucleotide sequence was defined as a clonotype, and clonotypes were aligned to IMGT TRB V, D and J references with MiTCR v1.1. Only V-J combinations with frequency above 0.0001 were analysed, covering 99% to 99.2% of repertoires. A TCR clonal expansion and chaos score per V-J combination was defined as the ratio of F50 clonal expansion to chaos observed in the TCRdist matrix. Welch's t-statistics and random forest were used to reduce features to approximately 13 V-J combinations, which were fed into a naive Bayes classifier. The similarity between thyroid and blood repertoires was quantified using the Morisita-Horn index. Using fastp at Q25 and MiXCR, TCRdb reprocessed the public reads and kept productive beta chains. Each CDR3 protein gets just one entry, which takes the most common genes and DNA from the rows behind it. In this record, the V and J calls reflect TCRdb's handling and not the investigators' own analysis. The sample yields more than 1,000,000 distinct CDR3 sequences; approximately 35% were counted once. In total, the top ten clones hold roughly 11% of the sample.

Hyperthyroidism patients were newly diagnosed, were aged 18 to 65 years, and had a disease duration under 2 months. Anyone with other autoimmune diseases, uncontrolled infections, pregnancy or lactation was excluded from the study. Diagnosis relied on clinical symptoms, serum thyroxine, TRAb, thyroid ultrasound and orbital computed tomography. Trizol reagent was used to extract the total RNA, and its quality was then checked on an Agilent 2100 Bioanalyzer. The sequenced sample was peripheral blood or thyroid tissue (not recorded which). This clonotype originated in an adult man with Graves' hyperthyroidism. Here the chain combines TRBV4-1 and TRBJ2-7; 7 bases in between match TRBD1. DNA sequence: TGCGCCAGCAGCCAGTTACAGGGGACCTACGAGCAGTACTTC. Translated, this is CASSQLQGTYEQYF.